This TCR beta chain was sequenced during a study of T cell responses to AZD1222 COVID-19 vaccine. Study in general: Second-dose groups at about 4 or about 12 weeks were pooled.

Libraries were prepared by immunoSEQ multiplex PCR; TCRdb keeps only in-frame clonotypes and omits some of them. The table lists 100,000 to 150,000 clones, 90% to 95% of them singletons. The source material was peripheral blood, sampled on day 0 of AZD1222 vaccination. The TCR comes from an adult in good health.

The CDR3 spells CASSSIDRGDHEQYF. The CDR3 DNA reads TGTGCCAGCAGTTCTATCGACAGGGGAGACCACGAGCAGTACTTC. The genes are TRBV6-5 and TRBJ2-7; 8 bases fit TRBD1. The CDR3 has 15 residues. The J segment lost 5 bases and the V segment lost 4 bases, leaving 10 bases of the junction unmatched. The germline gives CDR1 MNHEY, CDR2 SVGAGI.